The 18 T cell receptor beta chains below all came from one sample that was sequenced in a study of siplizumab effects on memory and regulatory T cells. Assay used: immunoSEQ multiplex PCR; TCRdb lists only in-frame clones, some missing. The table lists tens of thousands of clones, approximately 93% of them singletons. Sequences were obtained from CD8+ T cells sorted from blood. These receptors were obtained from a human donor in good health.

The chain joins TRBV5-8 to TRBJ1-1, with D tentatively TRBD1 (5 bases). Germline V gives CDR1 SGHTS, CDR2 YDEGEE. The V and J ends lost 4 bases and 1 base respectively, with 8 bases between them. The CDR3 consists of 13 residues. CDR3 amino acids: CASSTGANTEAFF. CDR3 nucleotide sequence: TGTGCCAGCAGCACCGGGGCGAACACTGAAGCTTTCTTT.

The V and J genes are TRBV5-1 and TRBJ2-6; D might be TRBD1 (6 bases). The germline V gene encodes CDR1 SGHRS and CDR2 YFSETQ. V shed 7 bases and J shed 0 bases, with 20 bases lying between them. CDR3 length equals 18 residues. CDR3 amino acids: CASPPSRGRSSGANVLTF. The CDR3 DNA reads as TGCGCCAGCCCTCCTAGCAGGGGAAGGAGCTCTGGGGCCAACGTCCTGACTTTC.

The chain links TRBV13 to TRBJ2-5; 12 bases fit TRBD2. Unmatched junction bases numbered 5, after V lost 1 base and J lost 5 bases. The CDR3 sequence is 16 residues long. Germline CDR1 and CDR2: PRHDT and FYEKMQ (reference sequence). This CDR3 reads CASSLEGLAGWETQYF. CDR3 coding DNA: TGTGCCAGCAGCTTAGAAGGACTAGCGGGATGGGAGACCCAGTACTTC.

The chain recombines TRBV5-6 with TRBJ2-5; D is undetermined. The J call may be mistaken, given a closer DNA end match to TRBJ2-7. The CDR3 has 15 amino acids. Germline V gene lookup returns CDR1 SGHDT and CDR2 YYEEEE. This chain's CDR3 is CASSLGAQLAYEQYF. The CDR3 DNA reads as TGTGCCAGCAGCTTGGGTGCCCAGCTTGCCTACGAGCAGTACTTC.

The chain couples TRBV5-1 to TRBJ2-3; no clear D. The CDR3 length is 13 residues. Germline CDR1 SGHRS, CDR2 YFSETQ. Trimming pared 0 bases from V and 6 bases from J, leaving 8 bases between. In nucleotides, the CDR3 is TGCGCCAGCAGCTTGGATCGGTGGGATACGCAGTATTTT. Translated: CASSLDRWDTQYF. Supplemented by reference TRBV5-1 and TRBJ2-3, the full variable domain reads KAGVTQTPRYLIKTRGQQVTLSCSPISGHRSVSWYQQTPGQGLQFLFEYFSETQRNKGNFPGRFSGRQFSNSRSEMNVSTLELGDSALYLCASSLDRWDTQYFGPGTRLTVL.

The rearrangement joins TRBV6-6 to TRBJ2-1, with TRBD2 identical over 12 bases. The CDR3 is made up of 15 amino acids. The germline gives CDR1 MNHNY, CDR2 SVGAGI (reference sequence). With V trimmed by 7 bases and J by 3 bases, 4 bases remained unmatched. The CDR3 region has the DNA TGTGCCAGCACTGGACTAGCGGGACTCTACAATGAGCAGTTCTTC. It encodes CASTGLAGLYNEQFF.

V and J are TRBV7-2 and TRBJ1-6; no firm D call. V was trimmed by 8 bases and J by 3 bases, leaving 14 bases between them. Germline CDR1 SGHTA, CDR2 FQGNSA. This CDR3 spans 15 amino acids. CDR3 sequence (DNA): TGTGCCAGCCCTAACAAGGACCGCTATAATTCACCCCTCCACTTT. It encodes CASPNKDRYNSPLHF.

V gene TRBV29-1 combines with J gene TRBJ2-7, with 9 bases identical to TRBD1. J lost 4 bases, V lost 6 bases, and 13 bases had no gene match. Germline CDR1 SQVTM, CDR2 ANQGSEA. CDR3 size: 15 residues. CDR3 sequence reads: CSVLSRDRVIYEQYF. The CDR3 bases are TGCAGCGTCCTGAGCCGGGACAGGGTTATTTACGAGCAGTACTTC.

V gene TRBV27 combines with J gene TRBJ2-1; TRBD2 is a possible D gene (6 bases). Trimming took off 7 bases at V and 4 bases at J, with 17 bases between the two ends. CDR1 MNHEY and CDR2 SMNVEV come from the germline V gene (reference sequence). This CDR3 has 15 amino acids. This chain's CDR3 is CASMWMRGAYNEQFF. CDR3 DNA: TGTGCCAGCATGTGGATGCGGGGCGCATACAATGAGCAGTTCTTC.

In nucleotides, the CDR3 is TGCGCCAGCAACCCTAGCGGGGGGCGAAGCTCCTACAATGAGCAGTTCTTC. Amino acids: CASNPSGGRSSYNEQFF. The chain recombines TRBV5-1 with TRBJ2-1; 11 nucleotides align to TRBD2. CDR1 and CDR2 (germline): SGHRS, YFSETQ. V lost 6 bases, J lost 0 bases, and 8 bases stayed unmatched. The CDR3 length is 17 residues.

This chain links TRBV9 with TRBJ2-3; D uncertain. CDR3 length: 15 residues. The V gene lost 3 bases and the J gene lost 6 bases, with 17 bases spanning the gap. Germline V lookup: CDR1 SGDLS, CDR2 YYNGEE. CDR3 sequence: CASSALSDPGDTQYF. Written as DNA, the CDR3 is TGTGCCAGCAGCGCCCTGAGCGATCCCGGCGATACGCAGTATTTT.

The chain has TRBV30 and TRBJ2-1; no clear D gene. Germline CDR1 and CDR2: GTSNPN and SVGIG (reference sequence). V gave up 0 bases and J gave up 5 bases, with 5 bases separating them. This CDR3 region has 12 residues. The CDR3, as DNA: TGTGCCTGGAGTGTACATGACAATGAGCAGTTCTTC. Residues: CAWSVHDNEQFF.

The chain employs TRBV11-2 and TRBJ2-1, with D tentatively TRBD1 (5 bases). The length of the CDR3 is 15 residues. Trimming removed 7 bases from V and 2 bases from J, with 15 bases in between. CDR1 and CDR2 (germline): SGHAT, FQNNGV. Written as DNA, the CDR3 is TGTGCCAGCAATATTATACCGGACACCTACAATGAGCAGTTCTTC. Translating gives CASNIIPDTYNEQFF.

This rearrangement joins TRBV7-8 to TRBJ2-2; 9 positions agree with TRBD2. The CDR3 has 17 amino acids. With V trimmed by 1 base and J by 2 bases, 5 bases remained unmatched. Looked up from germline, CDR1 is SGHVS and CDR2 is FQNEAQ. CDR3 DNA: TGTGCCAGCAGCTTAGGACTAGCGGTTTTAAACACCGGGGAGCTGTTTTTT. Translation: CASSLGLAVLNTGELFF.

The rearrangement uses TRBV6-4 and TRBJ2-3; tentative D call: TRBD1 (6 bases). The CDR3 contains 16 residues. V was shortened by 10 bases and J by 0 bases, with 20 bases between the two germline ends. The V gene's germline CDR1 is MRHNA and CDR2 SNTAGT. Here the CDR3 DNA reads TGTGCCAAGAATAGCACAGGGCGTAAGAGCACAGATACGCAGTATTTT. Its protein product is CAKNSTGRKSTDTQYF.

V is TRBV18 and J is TRBJ2-5; D remains ambiguous. The germline V gene has CDR1 KGHSH and CDR2 LQKENI. The CDR3 has 13 amino acids. V was trimmed by 4 bases and J by 0 bases, leaving 6 bases between them. CDR3 in amino acids: CASSLGYQETQYF. In nucleotides, the CDR3 is TGTGCCAGCTCACTAGGGTACCAAGAGACCCAGTACTTC.

This clone was picked up one time. The chain combines TRBV7-9 with TRBJ1-3, with D tentatively TRBD1 (6 bases). This CDR3 comprises 15 residues. Trimming removed 1 base from V and 2 bases from J, with 9 bases in between. Germline V lookup: CDR1 SEHNR, CDR2 FQNEAQ (reference sequence). This chain's CDR3 is CASSLDGTTGNTIYF. The CDR3 DNA is TGTGCCAGCAGCTTAGACGGGACAACTGGAAACACCATATATTTT.

V is TRBV7-9 and J is TRBJ1-4; D gene unclear. Germline V CDR1 and CDR2: SEHNR, FQNEAQ (reference sequence). The length of the CDR3 is 16 residues. V lost 3 bases and J lost 5, with 16 bases in between. CDR3 amino acids: CASSFPSRMGNEKLFF. Written as DNA, the CDR3 is TGTGCCAGCAGCTTTCCCAGCAGGATGGGGAATGAAAAACTGTTTTTT. The complete variable domain, with remaining parts taken from reference TRBV7-9 and TRBJ1-4, reads DTGVSQNPRHKITKRGQNVTFRCDPISEHNRLYWYRQTLGQGPEFLTYFQNEAQLEKSRLLSDRFSAERPKGSFSTLEIQRTEQGDSAMYLCASSFPSRMGNEKLFFGSGTQLSVL.